The following is a TCR beta chain sequence with its context. As yet, its antigen is unknown. The repertoire was sequenced with immunoSEQ multiplex PCR; TCRdb's copy has only in-frame clones and lacks some. In the table there are about 56,000 clones, just over 95% of which are singletons. The sample is drawn from a study of siplizumab effects on memory and regulatory T cells. Study conclusions and caveats: Proof of suppressive function in proliferating Tregs from siplizumab cultures was not established. Apparently more diverse than memory cells, naive T cells also seemed major alloresponse contributors. The authors mapped only a minor fraction of alloreactive clones to unstimulated subsets. A naive or memory phenotype could not be assigned to roughly 75-97% of the proliferating CD4+ or CD8+ clones.

CDR3 length: 14 amino acids. Trimming removed 5 bases from V and 1 base from J, with 11 bases in between. The germline CDR1 and CDR2 sequences are SEHNR and FQNEAQ (reference sequence). Sample: naive CD8+ T cells sorted from blood. The chain joins TRBV7-9 to TRBJ1-1, with D maybe TRBD1 (5 bases). This TCR was sampled from a human donor in good health. This CDR3 reads CASSAMDTNTEAFF. The DNA for the CDR3 is TGTGCCAGCAGCGCCATGGACACGAACACTGAAGCTTTCTTT.